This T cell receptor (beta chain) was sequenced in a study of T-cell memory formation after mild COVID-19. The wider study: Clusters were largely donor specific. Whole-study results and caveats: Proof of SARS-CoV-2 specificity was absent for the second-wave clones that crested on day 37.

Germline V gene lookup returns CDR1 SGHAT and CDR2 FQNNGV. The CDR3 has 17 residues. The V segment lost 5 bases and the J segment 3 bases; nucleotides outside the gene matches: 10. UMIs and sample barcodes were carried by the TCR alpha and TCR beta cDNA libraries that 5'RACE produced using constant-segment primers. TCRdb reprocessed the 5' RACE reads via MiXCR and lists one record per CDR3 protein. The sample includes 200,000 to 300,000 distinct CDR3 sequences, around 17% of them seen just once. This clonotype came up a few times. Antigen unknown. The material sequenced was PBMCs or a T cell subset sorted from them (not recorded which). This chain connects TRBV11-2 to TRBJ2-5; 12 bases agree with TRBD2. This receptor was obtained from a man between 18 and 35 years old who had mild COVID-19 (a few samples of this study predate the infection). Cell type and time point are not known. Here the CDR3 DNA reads TGTGCCAGCAGCCCACGACTAGCGGGGGTGATAAAAGAGACCCAGTACTTC. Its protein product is CASSPRLAGVIKETQYF.